The clone carrying this T cell receptor (beta chain) was detected ten times or more. Its antigen is as yet unknown. TCRdb fed the reads into MiXCR, producing one record per CDR3 protein. The sample holds over 450,000 distinct CDR3 sequences, around 11% seen once. V dropped 7 bases and J dropped 5 bases, with 6 bases sitting between them. In germline, CDR1 is MDHEN, CDR2 SYDVKM. The CDR3 length is 11 residues. This sample is drawn from a study of T cell repertoires in cytomegalovirus infection. Study information: A matching HLA type, together with CMV infection, was signaled by public TCR beta signatures. General study findings and limits: In two of eight donors, the top clonotype was HLA-C-restricted CMV-specific.

Source material: PBMCs. The sequence derives from a human donor in good health (CMV status not recorded). Some clones in this sample may be carry-over from other donors' samples. The chain is built from TRBV28 and TRBJ1-5, with no clear D. CDR3 DNA sequence: TGTGCCAGCAAGTCCGATCAGCCCCAGCATTTT. The encoded protein is CASKSDQPQHF. Filled out from reference TRBV28 and TRBJ1-5, the complete variable domain reads DVKVTQSSRYLVKRTGEKVFLECVQDMDHENMFWYRQDPGLGLRLIYFSYDVKMKEKGDIPEGYSVSREKKERFSLILESASTNQTSMYLCASKSDQPQHFGDGTRLSIL.